One sample yielded the 11 T cell receptor beta chains listed below, sequenced in a study of technical replicates of blood from a handful of donors. The repertoire was sequenced with immunoSEQ multiplex PCR; TCRdb's copy has only in-frame clones and lacks some. Among 98,000 or so clones listed, almost 96% were seen once. Sample: T cells isolated from PBMCs. These receptors originate from a human donor in good health.

The chain recombines TRBV6-5 with TRBJ2-5, with 10 bases fitting TRBD2. CDR1 is MNHEY, CDR2 SVGAGI, per germline. The junction had 8 bases not matched to a gene; V was cut back by 11 bases and J by 5 bases. CDR3 length: 13 amino acids. The CDR3 loop reads CACGGTSDETQYF. The DNA of the CDR3 is TGTGCCTGCGGAGGGACTAGCGATGAGACCCAGTACTTC.

This chain connects TRBV30 to TRBJ2-4, with D possibly called TRBD1 or TRBD2 (5 bases each). This CDR3 spans 10 amino acids. CDR1 and CDR2 (germline): GTSNPN, SVGIG (reference sequence). Trimming removed 5 bases at V and 11 bases at J, with 10 bases between. The CDR3 loop reads CAWGEGFQYF. DNA of the CDR3: TGTGCCTGGGGTGAGGGGTTTCAGTACTTC.

The chain uses TRBV2 and TRBJ2-1, with D possibly being TRBD2 (5 bases). Trimming took off 4 bases at V and 0 bases at J, with 16 bases between the two ends. The CDR3 has 17 residues. The V gene's germline CDR1 is SNHLY and CDR2 FYNNEI. CDR3 coding DNA: TGTGCCAGCAGTGGGGGTTACGGGGAGAGCTCCTACAATGAGCAGTTCTTC. It yields the protein CASSGGYGESSYNEQFF.

The chain uses TRBV7-9 and TRBJ1-6; no firm D call. The germline gives CDR1 SEHNR, CDR2 FQNEAQ (reference sequence). V was cut by 1 base and J by 7 bases, with 5 bases left in between. This CDR3 contains 13 residues. The CDR3 DNA follows: TGTGCCAGCAGCTTAGAGCTAAATTCACCCCTCCACTTT. Protein: CASSLELNSPLHF.

This chain connects TRBV29-1 to TRBJ1-1; D not certain. V was trimmed by 7 bases and J by 5 bases, leaving 17 bases between them. The germline gives CDR1 SQVTM, CDR2 ANQGSEA. The CDR3 extends over 13 amino acids. The chain's CDR3 is CSAQAQVSTEAFF. The CDR3, as DNA: TGCAGCGCCCAAGCCCAGGTTTCGACTGAAGCTTTCTTT.

The chain uses TRBV7-2 and TRBJ2-1, with D possibly being TRBD1 (5 bases). The CDR3 has 14 residues. Germline CDR1 and CDR2: SGHTA and FQGNSA. V was pared by 0 bases and J by 7 bases, with 10 bases between. CDR3 nucleotide sequence: TGTGCCAGCAGCTTAGCTCCGGCAGGGAATGAGCAGTTCTTC. Translation gives CASSLAPAGNEQFF.

The chain uses TRBV7-9 and TRBJ2-7, with 7 bases fitting TRBD1. Trimming at V came to 5 bases and at J to 7 bases, leaving 14 bases not matched to a gene. This CDR3 is built from 15 residues. Germline V gives CDR1 SEHNR, CDR2 FQNEAQ (reference sequence). In nucleotides, the CDR3 is TGTGCCAGCAGCCCGTACGGGACAGCCGTTAAAGAGCAGTACTTC. This translates into CASSPYGTAVKEQYF.

This rearrangement joins TRBV28 to TRBJ1-4; 10 bases align to TRBD1. J lost 8 bases, V lost 10 bases, and 7 bases had no gene match. The CDR3 is 13 amino acids. Germline values: CDR1 MDHEN, CDR2 SYDVKM. CDR3 nucleotide sequence: TGTGCCACCAAGGGACAGGGGAAAGAAAAACTGTTTTTT. Translating gives CATKGQGKEKLFF.

This clone was seen just once. J is TRBJ2-7 and V is TRBV11-3; TRBD1 agrees at 8 bases. The V gene end was trimmed by 2 bases and the J gene end by 7 bases; junction bases not matched to a gene: 10. CDR3 size: 15 residues. Germline CDR1 reads SGHNT; CDR2 reads YENEEA. The CDR3 region has the DNA TGTGCCAGCAGCTTAACCGGACAGGGTCCTGGAGAGCAGTACTTC. It specifies CASSLTGQGPGEQYF.

This clone was seen once. This sequence joins TRBV21-1 and TRBJ1-2; the table's TRBD1 call for D was not verified on the DNA. TRBV21-1 is deemed a pseudogene. The CDR3 loop spans 14 amino acids. The CDR3 is CASSKSPGQGSYTF. CDR3 sequence (DNA): TGTGCCAGCAGCAAATCTCCGGGACAGGGAAGCTACACCTTC.

The V gene is TRBV6-4, the J gene TRBJ2-2; tentatively, D is TRBD1 (5 bases). The CDR3 length is 14 residues. Deletions cut 6 bases from V and 4 bases from J, with 12 bases between. Germline V gene sequence: CDR1 MRHNA, CDR2 SNTAGT. The CDR3 nucleotides read TGTGCCAGCAGGGTGACAGCTTCCACCGGGGAGCTGTTTTTT. This codes for CASRVTASTGELFF.